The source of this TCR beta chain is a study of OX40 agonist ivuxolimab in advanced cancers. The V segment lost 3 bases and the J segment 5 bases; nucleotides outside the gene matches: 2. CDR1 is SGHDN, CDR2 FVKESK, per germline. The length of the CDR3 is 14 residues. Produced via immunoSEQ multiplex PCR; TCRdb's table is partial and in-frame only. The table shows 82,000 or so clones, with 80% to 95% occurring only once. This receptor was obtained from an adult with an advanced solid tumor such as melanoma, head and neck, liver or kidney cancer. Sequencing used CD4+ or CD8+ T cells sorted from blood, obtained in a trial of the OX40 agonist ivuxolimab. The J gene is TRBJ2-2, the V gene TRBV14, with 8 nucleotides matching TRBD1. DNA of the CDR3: TGTGCCAGCAGCCAGCAGGGGGCTACCGGGGAGCTGTTTTTT. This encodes CASSQQGATGELFF.